The 4 T cell receptor beta chains in this list originate from one sample, sequenced in a study of T cell responses to AZD1222 COVID-19 vaccine. TCRdb's table, derived via immunoSEQ multiplex PCR, lists solely in-frame clones and lacks some. The sample holds around 200,000 clones, about 86% seen once. Specimen: peripheral blood, collected on day 0 of AZD1222 vaccination. The receptors were sampled from an adult in good health.

The V gene is TRBV5-4, the J gene TRBJ2-1, with a weak D call TRBD1 (7 bases). This CDR3 has 16 residues. Germline-derived CDR1 and CDR2 are SGHNT and YYREEE (reference sequence). V was cut by 3 bases and J by 6 bases, with 19 bases left in between. For the CDR3, the DNA is TGTGCCAGCAGCTGGGGAGGAGGGGGCCCCTTCAATGAGCAGTTCTTC. It yields the protein CASSWGGGGPFNEQFF.

The chain employs TRBV7-3 and TRBJ1-1, with D unresolved. The CDR3 sequence is 13 residues long. CDR1 is SGHTA and CDR2 is FQGTGA in the germline V gene. Trimming stripped 4 bases from V and 1 base from J, with 7 bases between. Here the CDR3 reads CASSWYPNTEAFF. The DNA of the CDR3 is TGTGCCAGCAGCTGGTACCCGAACACTGAAGCTTTCTTT.

The rearrangement uses TRBV4-1 and TRBJ2-2, with 8 bases lining up with TRBD1. In germline, CDR1 is MGHRA, CDR2 YSYEKL. V lost 0 bases to trimming and J lost 6 bases; unmatched junction nucleotides: 6. This CDR3 is 16 amino acids long. The CDR3 DNA is TGCGCCAGCAGCCAAGAGCGGACAGGGAAGGCCGGGGAGCTGTTTTTT. It encodes CASSQERTGKAGELFF.

The genes are TRBV29-1 and TRBJ1-1; D is uncertain. CDR3 length: 13 residues. CDR1 SQVTM and CDR2 ANQGSEA come from the germline V gene. The CDR3 DNA sequence: TGCATCGCCCGGGAGGGCATTCGGGCTGAAGCTTTCTTT. Encoded protein: CIAREGIRAEAFF.